This TCR beta chain was captured by sequencing in a study of regulatory T cells in long-lasting Graves disease. Assembly of TCR beta libraries relied on iRepertoire HTBI primers together with Arm-PCR of CDR3 regions. In TCRdb, the multiplex PCR reads were re-called with MiXCR into one record per CDR3 protein. The sample carries about 310,000 distinct CDR3 sequences, 15% to 20% recorded once. This clonotype has only a few counts. Its specificity is not known. Time point specified: newly diagnosed GD, antithyroid drugs for less than 3 months. PBMC RNA was the source of the TCR library. Patients of an endocrinology department in Xi'an, China, were included. Study-level results: Among samples with persistent disease, TRBV28, TRBJ1-2 and TRBJ2-5 were favored. Graves' patients with persistent disease showed TCR diversity lower than patients newly diagnosed.

CDR3 length equals 15 residues. Germline lookup yields CDR1 SGHRS and CDR2 YFSETQ. V was trimmed by 0 bases and J by 7 bases, leaving 16 bases between them. This material consisted of peripheral blood mononuclear cells (PBMCs), taken at new diagnosis, from a patient treated with antithyroid drugs. The V call is TRBV5-1, the J call TRBJ1-2; no reliable D call. The origin of this receptor is a female donor with Graves disease. The CDR3 sequence is CASSLAGGGAGGYTF. In DNA, the CDR3 is TGCGCCAGCAGCTTGGCCGGCGGCGGAGCTGGTGGCTACACCTTC. The variable domain in full, with the rest retrieved from reference TRBV5-1 and TRBJ1-2, is KAGVTQTPRYLIKTRGQQVTLSCSPISGHRSVSWYQQTPGQGLQFLFEYFSETQRNKGNFPGRFSGRQFSNSRSEMNVSTLELGDSALYLCASSLAGGGAGGYTFGSGTRLTVV.